The 9 T cell receptor beta chains listed next were all sequenced from one sample in a study of molecular identifiers for immune sequencing clone quantification. Each CDR3 protein is one row after TCRdb ran MiXCR on the PCR reads. The data hold about half a million distinct CDR3 sequences, with roughly 23% observed a single time. The sample taken for sequencing was naive CD8+ T cells from blood, with Jurkat cell RNA spiked in. Subset described: FACS-sorted CD8+CD4-CCR7+CD45RA+ naive T cells. The receptors here all came from a human donor in good health. Some libraries in this study had Jurkat cell RNA spiked in.

This clonotype has more than one count but fewer than ten. The chain uses TRBV18 and TRBJ2-5, with D possibly TRBD2 on 5 matching bases. Germline loops: CDR1 KGHSH, CDR2 LQKENI. The CDR3 is 15 residues long. The V gene lost 5 bases and the J gene lost 2 bases, with 15 bases spanning the gap. The CDR3 loop is CASSDTGRGQETQYF. CDR3 bases: TGTGCCAGCTCAGACACGGGTCGGGGACAAGAGACCCAGTACTTC. The variable domain in full, completed from reference TRBV18 and TRBJ2-5, reads NAGVMQNPRHLVRRRGQEARLRCSPMKGHSHVYWYRQLPEEGLKFMVYLQKENIIDESGMPKERFSAEFPKEGPSILRIQQVVRGDSAAYFCASSDTGRGQETQYFGPGTRLLVL.

This clonotype was observed many times. The V gene is TRBV7-2, the J gene TRBJ1-1; D call uncertain. The length of the CDR3 is 15 residues. Germline CDR1 is SGHTA and CDR2 is FQGNSA. V shed 1 base and J shed 5 bases, with 14 bases lying between them. As DNA, the CDR3 is TGTGCCAGCAGCTTAGATATCGTAGGGAGGACTGAAGCTTTCTTT. Its protein is CASSLDIVGRTEAFF.

For this clonotype: The junction shows a germline mismatch at one end, possibly a read error. This rearrangement joins TRBV20-1 to TRBJ2-7; no definite D call. CDR3 length equals 13 residues. Per the germline V gene, CDR1 is DFQATT and CDR2 is SNEGSKA (reference sequence). The CDR3 reads CSARTPGRYGQYF. The CDR3 DNA sequence: TGCAGTGCTAGGACGCCCGGAAGATACGGGCAGTACTTC.

The sample holds many counts of this clonotype. The rearrangement links TRBV12-3 or TRBV12-4 to TRBJ1-1; the D is unclear. The V end lost 3 bases, the J end lost 6 bases, and 14 bases lay between the germline ends. This CDR3 contains 14 residues. The CDR3 sequence is CASSFPDRSAEAFF. In DNA, the CDR3 is TGTGCCAGCAGTTTTCCTGATCGCTCGGCTGAAGCTTTCTTT.

This clonotype was observed at least ten times. This chain joins TRBV27 and TRBJ2-3; a possible D gene is TRBD2 (6 bases). V gave up 4 bases and J gave up 4 bases, with 18 bases separating them. The CDR3 spans 16 residues. Germline values: CDR1 MNHEY, CDR2 SMNVEV (reference sequence). The CDR3 DNA sequence: TGTGCCAGCAGTTCTCAACCCGGACCGGGGGCAGATACGCAGTATTTT. The encoded protein is CASSSQPGPGADTQYF.

V is TRBV4-1 and J is TRBJ2-7; 7 bases are shared with TRBD2. Germline CDR1 is MGHRA and CDR2 is YSYEKL. The CDR3 is 15 residues long. Trimming removed 6 bases from V and 3 bases from J; junction bases left unmatched: 11. CDR3 DNA sequence: TGCGCCAGCAGTCCTACCCCCGGCGGGGGCTACGAGCAGTACTTC. Protein sequence: CASSPTPGGGYEQYF.

In this sample, this clonotype turned up a few times. The genes are TRBV10-2 and TRBJ1-1, with 8 bases aligning to TRBD1. Unmatched junction bases numbered 4, after V lost 3 bases and J lost 7 bases. Per germline, CDR1 WSHSY and CDR2 SAAADI. This CDR3 region has 13 residues. The chain's CDR3 is CASSEGTGLEAFF. CDR3 coding DNA: TGCGCCAGCAGTGAAGGGACAGGCCTTGAAGCTTTCTTT.

In its sample, this clonotype was seen many times. The chain combines TRBV7-2 with TRBJ2-1; 8 positions match TRBD1. In germline, CDR1 is SGHTA, CDR2 FQGNSA. V shed 4 bases and J 8 bases; nucleotides not matched to a gene: 10. CDR3 length equals 15 residues. CDR3 nucleotides: TGTGCCAGCAGCTCCTGGACAGGGTCGGGGGATGAGCAGTTCTTC. Translated: CASSSWTGSGDEQFF.

V is TRBV30 and J is TRBJ2-7, with 9 bases aligning to TRBD2. Trimming took 1 base from V and 6 from J; bases not matched to a gene: 7. The CDR3 is 14 residues long. The germline CDR1 and CDR2 sequences are GTSNPN and SVGIG (reference sequence). CDR3 DNA sequence: TGTGCCTGGAGTGCCGGGACTAGCTACACCGAGCAGTACTTC. Protein sequence: CAWSAGTSYTEQYF.